Here is one T cell receptor beta chain with its context. The CDR3 is 14 residues long. Germline V gene sequence: CDR1 LNHDA, CDR2 SQIVND (reference sequence). Deletions cut 3 bases from V and 1 base from J, with 9 bases between. The entry originates in a study of a mutant IDH1 vaccine in newly diagnosed glioma. Time point reported: baseline, week 1 (first vaccination visit). Treatment indicated: pre-vaccination baseline after standard-of-care therapy. Clones were sequenced by immunoSEQ multiplex PCR, and TCRdb holds only the in-frame ones, with some missing. The sample lists tens of thousands of clones, about nine tenths seen once, with approximately 2.5% in the top ten.

The clonotype was recovered from a man aged 35 to 55 with glioma. The sample consisted of PBMCs, taken from a glioma patient treated with radiotherapy, temozolomide or both. This chain uses TRBV19 with TRBJ1-1, with D unclear. Written as DNA, the CDR3 is TGTGCCAGTAGTATTTTTGGACGGAACACTGAAGCTTTCTTT. This gives the protein CASSIFGRNTEAFF.